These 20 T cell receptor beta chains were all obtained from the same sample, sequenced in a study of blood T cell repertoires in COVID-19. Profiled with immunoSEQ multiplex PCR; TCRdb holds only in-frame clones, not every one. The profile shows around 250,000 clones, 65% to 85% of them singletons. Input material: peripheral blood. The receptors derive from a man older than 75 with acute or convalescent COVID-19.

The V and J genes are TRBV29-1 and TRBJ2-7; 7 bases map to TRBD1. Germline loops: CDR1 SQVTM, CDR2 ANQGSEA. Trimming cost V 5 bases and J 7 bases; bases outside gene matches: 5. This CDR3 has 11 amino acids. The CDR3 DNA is TGCAGCGTTACCCGGACAGGAGAGCAGTACTTC. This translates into CSVTRTGEQYF.

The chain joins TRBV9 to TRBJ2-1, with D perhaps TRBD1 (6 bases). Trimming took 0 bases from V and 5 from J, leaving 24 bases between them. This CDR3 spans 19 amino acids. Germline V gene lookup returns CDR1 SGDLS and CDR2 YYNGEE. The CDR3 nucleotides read TGTGCCAGCAGCGTAGTCCCGGGCAGGGGTTCTCCTATAGACAATGAGCAGTTCTTC. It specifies CASSVVPGRGSPIDNEQFF.

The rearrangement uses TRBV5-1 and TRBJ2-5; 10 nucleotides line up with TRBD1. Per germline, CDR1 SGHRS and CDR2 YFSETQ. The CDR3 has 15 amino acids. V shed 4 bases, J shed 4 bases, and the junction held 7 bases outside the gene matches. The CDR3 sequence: CASSGTGVPRETQYF. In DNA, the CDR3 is TGCGCCAGCAGCGGGACAGGGGTCCCAAGAGAGACCCAGTACTTC. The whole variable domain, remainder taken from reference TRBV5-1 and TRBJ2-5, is KAGVTQTPRYLIKTRGQQVTLSCSPISGHRSVSWYQQTPGQGLQFLFEYFSETQRNKGNFPGRFSGRQFSNSRSEMNVSTLELGDSALYLCASSGTGVPRETQYFGPGTRLLVL.

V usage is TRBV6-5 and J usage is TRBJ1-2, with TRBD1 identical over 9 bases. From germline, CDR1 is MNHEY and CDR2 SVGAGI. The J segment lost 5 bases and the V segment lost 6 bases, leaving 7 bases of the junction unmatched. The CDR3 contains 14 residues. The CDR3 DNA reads TGTGCCAGCAGCGTCCCGGGACAGGGATATGGCTACACCTTC. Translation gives CASSVPGQGYGYTF.

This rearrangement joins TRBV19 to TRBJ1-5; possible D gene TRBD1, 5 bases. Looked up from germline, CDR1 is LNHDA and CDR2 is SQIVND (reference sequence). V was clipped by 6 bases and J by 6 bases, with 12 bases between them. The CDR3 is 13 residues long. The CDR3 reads CASRFRDTQPQHF. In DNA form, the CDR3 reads TGTGCCAGTAGGTTCAGGGATACTCAGCCCCAGCATTTT.

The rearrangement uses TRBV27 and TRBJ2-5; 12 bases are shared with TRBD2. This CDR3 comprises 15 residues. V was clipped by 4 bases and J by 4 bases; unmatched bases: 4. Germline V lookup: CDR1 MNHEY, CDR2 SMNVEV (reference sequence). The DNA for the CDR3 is TGTGCCAGCAGTTCTCCGGGACTAGCGGGAGAGACCCAGTACTTC. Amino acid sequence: CASSSPGLAGETQYF.

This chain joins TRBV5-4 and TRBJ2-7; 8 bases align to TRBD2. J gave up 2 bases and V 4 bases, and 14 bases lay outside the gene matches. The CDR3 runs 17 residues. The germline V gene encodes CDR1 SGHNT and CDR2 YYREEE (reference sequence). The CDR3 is CASSPPPASGGPYEQYF. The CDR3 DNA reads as TGTGCCAGCAGCCCCCCCCCGGCCAGCGGGGGCCCCTACGAGCAGTACTTC.

The CDR3 nucleotides read TGTGCCAGCAGCTTGCTAGCGGGAGTGTCTTACAATGAGCAGTTCTTC. Translating gives CASSLLAGVSYNEQFF. This chain connects TRBV5-4 to TRBJ2-1; 10 nucleotides agree with TRBD2. Looked up from germline, CDR1 is SGHNT and CDR2 is YYREEE (reference sequence). V gave up 1 base and J gave up 4 bases; unmatched junction bases: 5. This CDR3 contains 16 residues.

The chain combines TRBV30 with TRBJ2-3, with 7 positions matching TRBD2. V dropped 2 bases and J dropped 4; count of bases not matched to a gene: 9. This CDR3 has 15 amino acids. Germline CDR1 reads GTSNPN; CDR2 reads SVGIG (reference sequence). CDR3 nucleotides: TGTGCCTGGAGTAAGACTAGCATTTCGGCAGATACGCAGTATTTT. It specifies CAWSKTSISADTQYF.

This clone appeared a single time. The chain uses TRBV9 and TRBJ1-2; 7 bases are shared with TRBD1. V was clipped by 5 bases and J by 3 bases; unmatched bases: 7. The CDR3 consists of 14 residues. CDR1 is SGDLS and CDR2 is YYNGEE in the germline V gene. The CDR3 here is CASSPGQQYYGYTF. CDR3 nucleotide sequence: TGTGCCAGCAGTCCGGGACAGCAATACTATGGCTACACCTTC.

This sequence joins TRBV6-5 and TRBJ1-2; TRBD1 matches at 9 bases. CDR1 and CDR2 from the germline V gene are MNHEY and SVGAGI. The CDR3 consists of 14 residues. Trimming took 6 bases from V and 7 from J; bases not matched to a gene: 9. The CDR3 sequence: CASRTGTGFAGYTF. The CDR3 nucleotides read TGTGCCAGCAGAACCGGGACAGGGTTCGCTGGCTACACCTTC.

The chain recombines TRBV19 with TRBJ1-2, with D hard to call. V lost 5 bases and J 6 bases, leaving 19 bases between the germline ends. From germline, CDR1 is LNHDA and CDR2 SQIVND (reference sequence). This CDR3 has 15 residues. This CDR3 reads CASSPYQAPSHGYTF. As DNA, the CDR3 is TGTGCCAGTAGTCCGTATCAAGCCCCGAGCCATGGCTACACCTTC.

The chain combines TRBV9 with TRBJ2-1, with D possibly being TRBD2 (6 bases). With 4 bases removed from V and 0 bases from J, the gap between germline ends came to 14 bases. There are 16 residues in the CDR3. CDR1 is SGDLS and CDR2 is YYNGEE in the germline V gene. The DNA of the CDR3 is TGTGCCAGCAGCTACAGCGGGTCGAGCTCCTACAATGAGCAGTTCTTC. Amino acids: CASSYSGSSSYNEQFF. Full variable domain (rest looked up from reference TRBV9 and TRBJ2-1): DSGVTQTPKHLITATGQRVTLRCSPRSGDLSVYWYQQSLDQGLQFLIQYYNGEERAKGNILERFSAQQFPDLHSELNLSSLELGDSALYFCASSYSGSSSYNEQFFGPGTRLTVL.

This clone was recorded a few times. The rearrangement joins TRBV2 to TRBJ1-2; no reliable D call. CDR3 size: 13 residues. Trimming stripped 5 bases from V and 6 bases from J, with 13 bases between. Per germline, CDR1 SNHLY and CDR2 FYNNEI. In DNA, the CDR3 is TGTGCCAGCAGTTCCGACATAGTGAATGGCTACACCTTC. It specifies CASSSDIVNGYTF. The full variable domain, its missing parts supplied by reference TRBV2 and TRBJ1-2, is EPEVTQTPSHQVTQMGQEVILRCVPISNHLYFYWYRQILGQKVEFLVSFYNNEISEKSEIFDDQFSVERPDGSNFTLKIRSTKLEDSAMYFCASSSDIVNGYTFGSGTRLTVV.

CDR3: CATSKLLAGGSYEQYF. The CDR3, as DNA: TGTGCCACCAGCAAGCTACTAGCGGGAGGCTCCTACGAGCAGTACTTC. This chain connects TRBV15 to TRBJ2-7, with 12 bases lining up with TRBD2. From germline, CDR1 is LNHNV and CDR2 YYDKDF (reference sequence). The CDR3 extends over 16 amino acids. With V trimmed by 4 bases and J by 0 bases, 4 bases remained unmatched.

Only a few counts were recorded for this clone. The CDR3 region has the DNA TGCGCCAGCAGTGATTATGGAGGAAACGAGCAGTACTTC. Translating it yields CASSDYGGNEQYF. This chain uses TRBV10-1 with TRBJ2-7; D is perhaps TRBD2 (5 bases). Germline values: CDR1 WNHNN, CDR2 SYGVQD (reference sequence). V was pared by 3 bases and J by 5 bases, with 11 bases between. This CDR3 spans 13 amino acids.

The CDR3 loop is CASSRQGGGGYTF. The CDR3, as DNA: TGTGCCAGCAGCCGACAGGGAGGTGGGGGCTACACCTTC. The genes are TRBV6-5 and TRBJ1-2; TRBD1 agrees at 7 bases. Germline CDR1 MNHEY, CDR2 SVGAGI. The CDR3 contains 13 residues. With 6 bases clipped from V and 8 bases from J, the junction kept 9 bases outside the gene matches.

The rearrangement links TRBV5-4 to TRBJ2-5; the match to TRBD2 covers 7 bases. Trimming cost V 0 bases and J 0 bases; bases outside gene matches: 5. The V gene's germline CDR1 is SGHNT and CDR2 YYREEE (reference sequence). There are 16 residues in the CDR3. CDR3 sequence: CASSLALRGDQETQYF. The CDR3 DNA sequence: TGTGCCAGCAGCTTGGCCCTTCGGGGGGACCAAGAGACCCAGTACTTC. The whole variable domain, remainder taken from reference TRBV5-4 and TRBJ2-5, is ETGVTQSPTHLIKTRGQQVTLRCSSQSGHNTVSWYQQALGQGPQFIFQYYREEENGRGNFPPRFSGLQFPNYSSELNVNALELDDSALYLCASSLALRGDQETQYFGPGTRLLVL.

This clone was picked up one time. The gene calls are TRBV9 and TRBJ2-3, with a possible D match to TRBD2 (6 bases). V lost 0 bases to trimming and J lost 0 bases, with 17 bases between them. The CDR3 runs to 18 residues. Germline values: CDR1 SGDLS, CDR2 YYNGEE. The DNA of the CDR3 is TGTGCCAGCAGCGTAGGGGGACTCCGAGTCGGGAGCACAGATACGCAGTATTTT. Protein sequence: CASSVGGLRVGSTDTQYF.

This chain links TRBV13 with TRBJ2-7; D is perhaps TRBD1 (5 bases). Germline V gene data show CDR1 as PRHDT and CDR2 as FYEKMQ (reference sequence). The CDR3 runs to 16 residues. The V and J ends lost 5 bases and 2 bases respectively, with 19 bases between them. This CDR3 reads CASSQDQTALAYEQYF. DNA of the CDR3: TGTGCCAGCAGCCAAGACCAGACAGCCTTGGCCTACGAGCAGTACTTC. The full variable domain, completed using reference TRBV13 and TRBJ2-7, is AAGVIQSPRHLIKEKRETATLKCYPIPRHDTVYWYQQGPGQDPQFLISFYEKMQSDKGSIPDRFSAQQFSDYHSELNMSSLELGDSALYFCASSQDQTALAYEQYFGPGTRLTVT.